Below, 15 T cell receptor beta chains from the same sample are listed, as sequenced in a study of blood T cell repertoires in COVID-19. Sequencing was performed with immunoSEQ multiplex PCR; in TCRdb, only in-frame clones are kept and a portion is missing. The sample lists approximately 180,000 clones, roughly 84% occurring once. Sequencing was performed on peripheral blood. These receptors all come from a person between 70 and 80 years old with COVID-19, enrolled during active disease.

The chain couples TRBV12-5 to TRBJ2-1, with D uncertain. V was pared by 8 bases and J by 8 bases, with 13 bases between. From germline, CDR1 is LGHNT and CDR2 FRNRAP. The CDR3 spans 12 residues. In nucleotides, the CDR3 is TGTGCTAGTTCCCGAGGTAGTCATGAGCAGTTCTTC. This encodes CASSRGSHEQFF. The variable domain in full, with the rest retrieved from reference TRBV12-5 and TRBJ2-1, is DARVTQTPRHKVTEMGQEVTMRCQPILGHNTVFWYRQTMMQGLELLAYFRNRAPLDDSGMPKDRFSAEMPDATLATLKIQPSEPRDSAVYFCASSRGSHEQFFGPGTRLTVL.

This chain connects TRBV28 to TRBJ1-5, with 10 bases aligning to TRBD1. The CDR3 contains 17 residues. V was clipped by 2 bases and J by 2 bases; unmatched bases: 6. Germline CDR1 and CDR2: MDHEN and SYDVKM. The CDR3 is CASSLRGQGYGNQPQHF. CDR3 nucleotide sequence: TGTGCCAGCAGTTTAAGGGGACAGGGGTACGGCAATCAGCCCCAGCATTTT.

The chain has TRBV9 and TRBJ2-3, with D perhaps TRBD1 (6 bases). From germline, CDR1 is SGDLS and CDR2 YYNGEE. Trimming took off 4 bases at V and 4 bases at J, with 13 bases between the two ends. There are 14 residues in the CDR3. The CDR3 reads CASSIRQAPDTQYF. The CDR3 coding sequence is TGTGCCAGCAGCATCCGACAGGCCCCAGATACGCAGTATTTT.

The J gene is TRBJ1-1, the V gene TRBV4-3, with 9 bases aligning to TRBD1. The CDR3 spans 14 residues. CDR1 and CDR2 (germline): LGHNA, YSLEER. V trimming: 4 bases; J trimming: 10 bases; junction bases outside the gene matches: 10. The CDR3 bases are TGCGCCAGCAGCCCTGTGACAGGGGGGTTCGTAGCTTTCTTT. This sequence encodes CASSPVTGGFVAFF.

This clone showed up just a few times. The chain combines TRBV7-9 with TRBJ1-3; 9 bases align to TRBD1. The CDR3 consists of 15 residues. The junction had 2 bases not matched to a gene; V was cut back by 5 bases and J by 0 bases. CDR1 and CDR2 from the germline V gene are SEHNR and FQNEAQ (reference sequence). The CDR3 protein is CASSPTGGSGNTIYF. In DNA form, the CDR3 reads TGTGCCAGCAGCCCGACAGGGGGCTCTGGAAACACCATATATTTT.

This rearrangement joins TRBV11-2 to TRBJ2-7, with 7 bases aligning to TRBD2. The CDR3 runs to 15 residues. V lost 2 bases, J lost 1 base, and 5 bases stayed unmatched. Germline CDR1 SGHAT, CDR2 FQNNGV. This chain's CDR3 is CASSLSASGSYEQYF. The CDR3 DNA is TGTGCCAGCAGCTTATCGGCTAGCGGATCCTACGAGCAGTACTTC.

The chain couples TRBV2 to TRBJ2-2; D is undetermined. CDR1 is SNHLY, CDR2 FYNNEI, per germline. CDR3 length: 14 amino acids. With 4 bases removed from V and 4 bases from J, the gap between germline ends came to 10 bases. The CDR3 here is CASSVQSSTGELFF. CDR3 nucleotides: TGTGCCAGCAGTGTTCAGTCGTCCACCGGGGAGCTGTTTTTT.

This clone was seen many times. The chain has TRBV29-1 and TRBJ2-5; a weak D match, TRBD2 (6 bases). This CDR3 is 14 amino acids long. V was pared by 3 bases and J by 0 bases, with 11 bases between. CDR1 is SQVTM and CDR2 is ANQGSEA in the germline V gene. The CDR3 coding sequence is TGCAGCGTTGAGCTAGCGACGTACCAAGAGACCCAGTACTTC. Translation gives CSVELATYQETQYF.

The chain uses TRBV3-1 (or the pseudogene TRBV3-2) and TRBJ2-3; 7 bases line up with TRBD2. This CDR3 has 18 residues. Germline V lookup: CDR1 LGHDT, CDR2 YNNKEL (reference sequence). Trimming took 1 base from V and 2 from J; bases not matched to a gene: 12. CDR3 loop: CASSQATNLADVTDTQYF. The CDR3 nucleotides are TGTGCCAGCAGCCAAGCCACGAACCTAGCGGATGTCACAGATACGCAGTATTTT.

V gene TRBV7-2 combines with J gene TRBJ2-7; TRBD2 aligns across 13 bases. Trimming took 3 bases from V and 5 from J; bases not matched to a gene: 10. There are 17 residues in the CDR3. Germline V gives CDR1 SGHTA, CDR2 FQGNSA. The chain's CDR3 is CASSLTGTSGVLNEQYF. The CDR3 nucleotides read TGTGCCAGCAGCTTGACCGGGACTAGCGGGGTCTTGAACGAGCAGTACTTC.

The chain carries TRBV2 and TRBJ2-1, with D unresolved. Germline V lookup: CDR1 SNHLY, CDR2 FYNNEI. Trimming removed 3 bases from V and 1 base from J, with 10 bases in between. CDR3 length: 15 residues. DNA of the CDR3: TGTGCCAGCAGTGACGCCTCGGGTTCCTACAATGAGCAGTTCTTC. This translates into CASSDASGSYNEQFF.

V is TRBV20-1 and J is TRBJ1-2; D possibly corresponds to TRBD1 (5 bases). The germline gives CDR1 DFQATT, CDR2 SNEGSKA (reference sequence). V lost 6 bases and J lost 4, with 9 bases in between. The CDR3 length is 11 residues. The CDR3 loop is CSADTGYGYTF. As DNA, the CDR3 is TGCAGTGCGGACACCGGCTATGGCTACACCTTC.

The rearrangement joins TRBV7-9 to TRBJ1-1, with D unresolved. There are 16 residues in the CDR3. V was pared by 4 bases and J by 6 bases, with 21 bases between. Germline V gene lookup returns CDR1 SEHNR and CDR2 FQNEAQ (reference sequence). The CDR3 is CASSSAVFQRRPEAFF. In DNA, the CDR3 is TGTGCCAGCAGCTCAGCGGTGTTTCAGAGGCGACCTGAAGCTTTCTTT.

This chain links TRBV7-2 with TRBJ2-3; the D gene is possibly TRBD2 (6 bases). CDR3 length: 18 residues. Between the trimmed V and J ends, which lost 1 base and 1 base, there was a span of 18 bases. Per germline, CDR1 SGHTA and CDR2 FQGNSA. CDR3 in amino acids: CASSLGWRDPRGTDTQYF. CDR3 bases: TGTGCCAGCAGCTTAGGTTGGAGGGACCCGAGGGGCACAGATACGCAGTATTTT.

The V and J genes are TRBV5-4 and TRBJ1-2; no firm D call. Per the germline V gene, CDR1 is SGHNT and CDR2 is YYREEE (reference sequence). V was cut by 4 bases and J by 2 bases, with 15 bases left in between. The CDR3 has 15 amino acids. The CDR3 here is CASSRVSSSNYGYTF. CDR3 nucleotide sequence: TGTGCCAGCAGCCGGGTATCCTCTTCGAACTATGGCTACACCTTC.